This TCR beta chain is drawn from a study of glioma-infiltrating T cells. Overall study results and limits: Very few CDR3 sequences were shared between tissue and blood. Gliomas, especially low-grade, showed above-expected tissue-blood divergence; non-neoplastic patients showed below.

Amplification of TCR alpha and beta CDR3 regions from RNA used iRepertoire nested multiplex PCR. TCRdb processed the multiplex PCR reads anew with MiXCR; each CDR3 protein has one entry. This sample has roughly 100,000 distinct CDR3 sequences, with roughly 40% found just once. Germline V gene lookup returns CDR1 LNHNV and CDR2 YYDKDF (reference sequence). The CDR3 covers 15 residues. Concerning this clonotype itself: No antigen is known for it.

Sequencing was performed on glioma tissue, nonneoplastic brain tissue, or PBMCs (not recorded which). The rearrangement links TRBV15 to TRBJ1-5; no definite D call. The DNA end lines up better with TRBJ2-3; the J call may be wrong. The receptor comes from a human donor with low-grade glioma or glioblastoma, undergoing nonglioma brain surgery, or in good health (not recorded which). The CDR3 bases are TGTGCCACCAGCAGAGAGGGGTGGCCCCGGCAGCCCCAGTATTTT. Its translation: CATSREGWPRQPQYF.